This is a list of T cell receptor beta chains from one sample in a study of T cells in tumors after PD-1 blockade. TCRdb keeps only in-frame clones here, not all; method: immunoSEQ multiplex PCR. The table has 45,000 or so clones, approximately 79% seen once. The sample here was PBMCs, taken before anti-PD-1 therapy. The receptors were gathered from a human donor with advanced basal cell or squamous cell carcinoma (not recorded which). Both conserved end residues are part of each CDR3. A D gene is named only where the DNA matches it firmly. Expanded clones are given a class, and other clones once, few, many or no size at all.

D: .
J: TRBJ1-1
size: .
V: TRBV29-1
CDR3: CGGVYRNTEAFF
DNA: TGCGGAGGGGTATATCGCAACACTGAAGCTTTCTTT

D: .
J: TRBJ1-2
size: .
V: TRBV12-3/TRBV12-4
CDR3: CASSLSNYGYTF
DNA: TGTGCCAGCAGCCTATCTAACTATGGCTACACCTTC

D: .
J: TRBJ2-5
size: .
V: TRBV5-1
CDR3: CASAPTASRGTQYF
DNA: TGCGCCAGCGCCCCCACGGCTAGTAGGGGGACCCAGTACTTC

D: .
J: TRBJ1-2
size: .
V: TRBV5-8
CDR3: CASSLRQTNYGYTF
DNA: TGTGCCAGCAGCTTGAGACAGACTAACTATGGCTACACCTTC

D: .
J: TRBJ1-5
size: .
V: TRBV2
CDR3: CASSEFRGRDQPQHF
DNA: TGTGCCAGCAGTGAATTCCGGGGGCGGGATCAGCCCCAGCATTTT

D: TRBD1
J: TRBJ1-2
size: .
V: TRBV6-5
CDR3: CASIGTGDYYGYTF
DNA: TGTGCCAGCATAGGGACAGGGGATTACTATGGCTACACCTTC

D: .
J: TRBJ1-1
size: .
V: TRBV29-1
CDR3: CSVETTRGNTEAFF
DNA: TGCAGCGTTGAAACCACCAGGGGAAACACTGAAGCTTTCTTT

D: .
J: TRBJ1-5
size: .
V: TRBV7-2
CDR3: CASSLGRNNQPQHF
DNA: TGTGCCAGCAGCTTAGGCAGGAACAATCAGCCCCAGCATTTT

D: .
J: TRBJ2-7
size: .
V: TRBV5-6
CDR3: CASSRWWDSYEQYF
DNA: TGTGCCAGCAGCCGCTGGTGGGATTCCTACGAGCAGTACTTC

D: .
J: TRBJ2-3
size: .
V: TRBV7-2
CDR3: CASSSGLTTDTQYF
DNA: TGTGCCAGCAGCTCGGGACTTACCACAGATACGCAGTATTTT

D: .
J: TRBJ1-5
size: once
V: TRBV7-9
CDR3: CASSLVGPRQPQHF
DNA: TGTGCCAGCAGCTTAGTTGGCCCGCGGCAGCCCCAGCATTTT

D: TRBD1
J: TRBJ2-5
size: .
V: TRBV5-1
CDR3: CASSLAAGGFQETQYF
DNA: TGCGCCAGCAGCTTGGCTGCAGGGGGTTTCCAAGAGACCCAGTACTTC

D: .
J: TRBJ2-3
size: .
V: TRBV2
CDR3: CASIRQDLALVAGADTQYF
DNA: TGTGCCAGCATAAGACAGGATCTGGCTTTAGTTGCTGGGGCAGATACGCAGTATTTT

D: .
J: TRBJ1-6
size: .
V: TRBV10-3
CDR3: CAINNRVGESPLHF
DNA: TGTGCCATCAACAACAGGGTCGGGGAGTCACCCCTCCACTTT

D: .
J: TRBJ2-7
size: .
V: TRBV4-1
CDR3: CASSREDSRSYEQYF
DNA: TGCGCCAGCAGCCGAGAGGACAGCCGCTCCTACGAGCAGTACTTC

D: .
J: TRBJ2-3
size: .
V: TRBV19
CDR3: CASSIPRADNTQYF
DNA: TGTGCCAGTAGTATACCCAGAGCAGATAATACGCAGTATTTT

D: .
J: TRBJ1-1
size: .
V: TRBV11-3
CDR3: CASSLASGMNTEAFF
DNA: TGTGCCAGCAGCTTAGCCTCGGGTATGAACACTGAAGCTTTCTTT

D: TRBD2
J: TRBJ2-2
size: .
V: TRBV5-4
CDR3: CASSLRGGLAGELFF
DNA: TGTGCCAGCAGCCTACGGGGGGGCCTGGCCGGGGAGCTGTTTTTT

D: .
J: TRBJ1-5
size: few
V: TRBV24-1
CDR3: CATSRSDQPQHF
DNA: TGTGCCACCAGCCGGAGTGATCAGCCCCAGCATTTT

D: .
J: TRBJ2-1
size: .
V: TRBV5-6
CDR3: CASSSGVTYNEQFF
DNA: TGTGCCAGCAGCTCGGGCGTAACCTACAATGAGCAGTTCTTC